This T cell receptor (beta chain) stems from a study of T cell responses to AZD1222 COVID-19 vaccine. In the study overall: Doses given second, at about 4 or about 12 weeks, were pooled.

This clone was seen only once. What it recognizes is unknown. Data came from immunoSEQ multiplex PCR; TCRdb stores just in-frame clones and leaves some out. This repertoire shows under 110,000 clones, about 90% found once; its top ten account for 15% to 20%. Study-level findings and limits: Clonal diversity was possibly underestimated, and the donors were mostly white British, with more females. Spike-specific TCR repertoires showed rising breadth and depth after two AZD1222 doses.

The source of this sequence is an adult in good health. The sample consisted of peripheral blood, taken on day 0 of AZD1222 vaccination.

The DNA of the CDR3 is TGTGCCAGCAGCCAGATCGTGACTAGCGGGGAATACGAGCAGTACTTC. Protein: CASSQIVTSGEYEQYF. The V gene is TRBV3-1 (or the pseudogene TRBV3-2), the J gene TRBJ2-7; 11 bases map to TRBD2. With 3 bases clipped from V and 4 bases from J, the junction kept 8 bases outside the gene matches. CDR1 is LGHDT, CDR2 YNNKEL, per germline (reference sequence). The CDR3 sequence is 16 residues long.